Listed here are 26 T cell receptor beta chains from one sample, sequenced in a study of T cells in Graves' hyperthyroidism and ophthalmopathy. Researchers amplified the TCR beta CDR3 regions from RNA transcripts. The HTBI set primed first-round TCR CDR3 RT-PCR. TCRdb redid the calling of the multiplex PCR reads with MiXCR, one entry per CDR3 protein. The sample includes approximately 700,000 distinct CDR3 sequences, roughly 15% seen only once; the top ten take roughly 8%. The sample comprised blood. The receptors stem from a man between 18 and 35 years old with Graves' hyperthyroidism.

The chain carries TRBV19 and TRBJ1-4, with TRBD1 matching 8 bases. CDR3 size: 14 residues. Trimming removed 5 bases from V and 7 bases from J; junction bases left unmatched: 6. Germline loops: CDR1 LNHDA, CDR2 SQIVND (reference sequence). The DNA of the CDR3 is TGTGCCAGTAGTTTCAGGACAGGGCGTGAAAAACTGTTTTTT. Its protein is CASSFRTGREKLFF.

The sample holds many counts of this clonotype. The chain recombines TRBV27 with TRBJ2-1; 9 bases are shared with TRBD1. The V and J ends lost 5 bases and 4 bases, in that order; junction bases with no gene match: 12. Germline V gene sequence: CDR1 MNHEY, CDR2 SMNVEV (reference sequence). CDR3 length: 17 amino acids. CDR3 DNA sequence: TGTGCCAGCAGTAACTCACCCGGGACAGGGCCGTACAATGAGCAGTTCTTC. Residues: CASSNSPGTGPYNEQFF.

This clonotype was counted ten times or more. The rearrangement uses TRBV30 and TRBJ1-1; D ambiguous. V shed 5 bases and J shed 0 bases, with 10 bases lying between them. The germline CDR1 and CDR2 sequences are GTSNPN and SVGIG (reference sequence). There are 13 residues in the CDR3. The CDR3 region has the DNA TGTGCCTGGGATTTAGGACTGAACACTGAAGCTTTCTTT. It translates to CAWDLGLNTEAFF.

The chain recombines TRBV11-3 with TRBJ2-1; D remains ambiguous. The ends were cut back, 5 bases at V and 5 bases at J, with 10 bases in the middle. There are 13 residues in the CDR3. The germline CDR1 and CDR2 sequences are SGHNT and YENEEA. The CDR3 here is CASSATADNEQFF. Written as DNA, the CDR3 is TGTGCCAGCAGCGCGACTGCGGACAATGAGCAGTTCTTC. Complete variable domain (other parts from reference TRBV11-3 and TRBJ2-1): EAGVVQSPRYKIIEKKQPVAFWCNPISGHNTLYWYLQNLGQGPELLIRYENEEAVDDSQLPKDRFSAERLKGVDSTLKIQPAELGDSAVYLCASSATADNEQFFGPGTRLTVL.

This clonotype has ten or more counts. CDR3 bases: TGTGCCAGCAGCTTAGATAGGGTCGGAACAGATACGCAGTATTTT. This encodes CASSLDRVGTDTQYF. J is TRBJ2-3 and V is TRBV11-2; no clear D gene. The V end was cut by 0 bases, the J end by 3 bases, with 10 bases between. The CDR3 has 15 amino acids. Germline CDR1 reads SGHAT; CDR2 reads FQNNGV.

This clonotype was found many times. Here the CDR3 reads CASSPGTGDAGELFF. The CDR3 DNA sequence: TGTGCCAGCAGTCCAGGGACAGGGGATGCCGGGGAGCTGTTTTTT. V usage is TRBV28 and J usage is TRBJ2-2, with 10 bases that match TRBD1. J gave up 6 bases and V 5 bases, and 6 bases lay outside the gene matches. CDR3 size: 15 residues. CDR1 and CDR2 from the germline V gene are MDHEN and SYDVKM.

This clonotype came up a few times. The chain recombines TRBV27 with TRBJ2-2; TRBD1 agrees at 9 bases. The germline gives CDR1 MNHEY, CDR2 SMNVEV (reference sequence). The CDR3 contains 15 residues. V lost 5 bases, J lost 6 bases, and 7 bases stayed unmatched. The DNA for the CDR3 is TGTGCCAGCAGTCCACAGGGGGCCCTGGCCGGGGAGCTGTTTTTT. Amino acid sequence: CASSPQGALAGELFF.

The rearrangement joins TRBV4-1 to TRBJ1-6; unclear D gene. The V gene's germline CDR1 is MGHRA and CDR2 YSYEKL. CDR3 size: 15 residues. Trimming took 1 base from V and 7 from J, leaving 11 bases between them. CDR3 loop: CASSQVLVVNSPLHF. DNA of the CDR3: TGCGCCAGCAGCCAAGTACTAGTAGTCAATTCACCCCTCCACTTT.

Ten or more counts support this clonotype. The J gene is TRBJ1-5, the V gene TRBV28, with D possibly being TRBD1 (5 bases). V was cut by 1 base and J by 1 base, with 11 bases left in between. The CDR3 totals 16 residues. Germline values: CDR1 MDHEN, CDR2 SYDVKM. CDR3 DNA: TGTGCCAGCAGTTTATTATCAGGGAGGAGCAATCAGCCCCAGCATTTT. Translation: CASSLLSGRSNQPQHF.

The CDR3: CASSSFDRTYGYTF. In DNA, the CDR3 is TGTGCCAGCAGCTCATTTGACAGGACCTATGGCTACACCTTC. The rearrangement joins TRBV7-9 to TRBJ1-2; TRBD1 is a possible D gene (6 bases). V lost 4 bases to trimming and J lost 4 bases, with 13 bases between them. The CDR3 covers 14 residues. Germline V lookup: CDR1 SEHNR, CDR2 FQNEAQ (reference sequence).

This clonotype was seen many times. The gene calls are TRBV28 and TRBJ1-2; no definite D call. CDR3 size: 15 residues. Per germline, CDR1 MDHEN and CDR2 SYDVKM. V lost 5 bases and J lost 4, with 17 bases in between. This CDR3 reads CASSPPGVAPYGYTF. CDR3 DNA: TGTGCCAGCAGTCCCCCCGGCGTGGCTCCCTATGGCTACACCTTC.

As to this clonotype: Just one base apart from a much larger clone, this may be a read error. The chain joins TRBV6-1 to TRBJ2-5; possible D gene TRBD1, 6 bases. V shed 11 bases and J shed 1 base, with 20 bases lying between them. Germline V lookup: CDR1 MNHNS, CDR2 SASEGT. The CDR3 totals 15 residues. This CDR3 reads CAGTLLGASQETQYF. CDR3 DNA sequence: TGTGCCGGCACCTTATTGGGGGCCAGCCAAGAGACCCAGTACTTC.

This clonotype was seen repeatedly, ten times or more. The V call is TRBV7-2, the J call TRBJ2-7; 8 bases fit TRBD1. The CDR3 runs 14 residues. Germline CDR1 is SGHTA and CDR2 is FQGNSA. Unmatched junction bases numbered 3, after V lost 0 bases and J lost 5 bases. The CDR3 nucleotides are TGTGCCAGCAGCTTAGCCCCAGGGGGCAACGAGCAGTACTTC. Translating it yields CASSLAPGGNEQYF.

There are many counts of this clonotype. The genes are TRBV6-6 and TRBJ2-2, with D hard to call. Germline-derived CDR1 and CDR2 are MNHNY and SVGAGI (reference sequence). The V end was cut by 0 bases, the J end by 8 bases, with 7 bases between. This CDR3 has 13 residues. The chain's CDR3 is CASSYSMGGELFF. CDR3 bases: TGTGCCAGCAGTTACTCGATGGGGGGGGAGCTGTTTTTT.

The V and J genes are TRBV12-5 and TRBJ2-4, with 8 bases aligning to TRBD2. Germline-derived CDR1 and CDR2 are LGHNT and FRNRAP. CDR3 length: 13 residues. V shed 7 bases, J shed 12 bases, and the junction held 11 bases outside the gene matches. CDR3 loop: CASAVSGSDTQYF. The CDR3 region has the DNA TGTGCTAGTGCGGTGAGCGGGAGCGACACTCAGTACTTC.

The sample holds many counts of this clonotype. V is TRBV2 and J is TRBJ2-7; 9 bases are shared with TRBD2. V lost 4 bases, J lost 2 bases, and 9 bases stayed unmatched. This CDR3 is 16 amino acids long. CDR1 and CDR2 from the germline V gene are SNHLY and FYNNEI. This chain's CDR3 is CASSGIGGRGTYEQYF. DNA of the CDR3: TGTGCCAGCAGTGGTATCGGCGGGAGGGGAACCTACGAGCAGTACTTC. Drawing the rest from reference TRBV2 and TRBJ2-7, the complete variable domain is EPEVTQTPSHQVTQMGQEVILRCVPISNHLYFYWYRQILGQKVEFLVSFYNNEISEKSEIFDDQFSVERPDGSNFTLKIRSTKLEDSAMYFCASSGIGGRGTYEQYFGPGTRLTVT.

There are a few counts of this clonotype. V is TRBV28 and J is TRBJ1-1; TRBD1 matches at 7 bases. The CDR3 length is 15 residues. V was clipped by 3 bases and J by 0 bases; unmatched bases: 4. Per germline, CDR1 MDHEN and CDR2 SYDVKM. CDR3 nucleotides: TGTGCCAGCAGTTTCGCGGGACAGCTGAACACTGAAGCTTTCTTT. It yields the protein CASSFAGQLNTEAFF. The full variable domain, its missing parts supplied by reference TRBV28 and TRBJ1-1, is DVKVTQSSRYLVKRTGEKVFLECVQDMDHENMFWYRQDPGLGLRLIYFSYDVKMKEKGDIPEGYSVSREKKERFSLILESASTNQTSMYLCASSFAGQLNTEAFFGQGTRLTVV.

This clonotype was picked up a small number of times. The chain employs TRBV19 and TRBJ2-7; 10 bases fit TRBD2. The CDR3 is made up of 15 amino acids. Per germline, CDR1 LNHDA and CDR2 SQIVND (reference sequence). Unmatched junction bases numbered 5, after V lost 6 bases and J lost 0 bases. The CDR3 bases are TGTGCCAGTAGAAAGAGCGGGAGGGCCTCCTACGAGCAGTACTTC. It codes for CASRKSGRASYEQYF.

The table lists this clonotype with many counts. V and J are TRBV12-3 or TRBV12-4 and TRBJ2-1; D call uncertain. Trimming stripped 2 bases from V and 3 bases from J, with 8 bases between. CDR3 length: 14 residues. The CDR3 nucleotides are TGTGCCAGCAGTTTACTTCTGAACTACAATGAGCAGTTCTTC. It encodes CASSLLLNYNEQFF.

The chain links TRBV19 to TRBJ2-5, with D perhaps assigned TRBD1 or TRBD2 (5 bases each). Germline lookup yields CDR1 LNHDA and CDR2 SQIVND (reference sequence). The CDR3 loop spans 13 amino acids. Deletions cut 10 bases from V and 1 base from J, with 13 bases between. CDR3: CATRNGGQETQYF. The CDR3 bases are TGTGCCACCAGGAATGGGGGCCAAGAGACCCAGTACTTC.

The V and J genes are TRBV2 and TRBJ2-1, with 8 bases fitting TRBD2. Germline CDR1 is SNHLY and CDR2 is FYNNEI. This CDR3 region has 15 residues. Unmatched junction bases numbered 6, after V lost 3 bases and J lost 5 bases. DNA for the CDR3: TGTGCCAGCAGTGATGGGACTAGGATAAACAATGAGCAGTTCTTC. Residues: CASSDGTRINNEQFF.

Note on this clonotype: A clone one base away is much larger, so this may be a read error. This chain links TRBV7-8 with TRBJ2-3, with TRBD2 matching over 8 bases. The germline gives CDR1 SGHVS, CDR2 FQNEAQ. Germline trimming cut 5 bases from V and 5 bases from J; bases unmatched to any gene: 18. This CDR3 is built from 18 residues. The CDR3 region has the DNA TGTGCCAGCAGCCACAGATGGACTAGCAGTGACGAAGGAGATACGCAGTATTTT. Protein sequence: CASSHRWTSSDEGDTQYF. The complete variable domain, with remaining parts taken from reference TRBV7-8 and TRBJ2-3, reads GAGVSQSPRYKVAKRGQDVALRCDPISGHVSLFWYQQALGQGPEFLTYFQNEAQLDKSGLPSDRFFAERPEGSVSTLKIQRTQQEDSAVYLCASSHRWTSSDEGDTQYFGPGTRLTVL.

Remarks on this clonotype: Germline is not matched at one junction end, which may reflect a read error. This chain joins TRBV6-1 and TRBJ1-1; D is possibly TRBD1 (5 bases). CDR1 is MNHNS and CDR2 is SASEGT in the germline V gene. The CDR3 extends over 13 amino acids. The CDR3: CASSPRQNTKAFF. The CDR3 DNA reads as TGTGCCAGCAGTCCAAGACAGAACACTAAAGCTTTCTTT.

Worth noting for this clonotype: One junction end disagrees with the germline gene, perhaps due to a read error. The chain is built from TRBV11-2 and TRBJ2-7; 14 bases are shared with TRBD2. The CDR3 length is 19 residues. Germline V gene data show CDR1 as SGHAT and CDR2 as FQNNGV. CDR3 sequence reads: CASSLLRPGLAGVNYEQYF. The CDR3 bases are TGCGCCAGCAGCCTCCTCCGCCCGGGACTAGCGGGAGTCAACTACGAGCAGTACTTC. Looking up the rest from reference TRBV11-2 and TRBJ2-7 gives the full variable domain: EAGVAQSPRYKIIEKRQSVAFWCNPISGHATLYWYQQILGQGPKLLIQFQNNGVVDDSQLPKDRFSAERLKGVDSTLKIQPAKLEDSAVYLCASSLLRPGLAGVNYEQYFGPGTRLTVT.

This clonotype was counted only a few times. The rearrangement links TRBV20-1 to TRBJ2-7; perhaps TRBD1 as D (6 bases). The CDR3 is 13 amino acids. CDR1 is DFQATT and CDR2 is SNEGSKA in the germline V gene (reference sequence). Trimming stripped 5 bases from V and 1 base from J, with 12 bases between. CDR3 sequence: CSAFVQGSYEQYF. The CDR3 DNA sequence: TGCAGTGCTTTTGTACAGGGATCCTACGAGCAGTACTTC.

The chain has TRBV27 and TRBJ2-1; 7 bases are a match to TRBD1. Losses at the gene ends were 5 bases for V and 11 bases for J; bases not matched to a gene: 9. The CDR3 is 13 residues long. Germline-derived CDR1 and CDR2 are MNHEY and SMNVEV (reference sequence). The CDR3 DNA reads TGTGCCAGCAGTCCCACGGGTAGGGGGCAGCAGTTCTTC. It codes for CASSPTGRGQQFF.